The rows below give T cell receptor beta chains drawn from one sample of a study of blood T cells in healthy people across ages. MiXCR was run by TCRdb on the 5' RACE reads, yielding one entry per CDR3 protein. The repertoire holds roughly 730,000 distinct CDR3 sequences, with approximately 53% as singletons. The sample consisted of blood. The receptor source for this set is a middle-aged man in good health. Each CDR3 is given with its conserved first and last residue. A D gene is named only where the DNA matches it firmly. Rows may omit the clone size; those that give it use once, few, many or a size class.

DNA: TGCAGTGCTTTACCAGGACTAGCGGGTGCCCCACAAGAGACCCAGTACTTC; CDR3: CSALPGLAGAPQETQYF; D: TRBD2; size: NA; J: TRBJ2-5; V: TRBV20-1
DNA: TGCGCCAGCAGCTGGGACAGGGGGACCTATGGCTACACCTTC; CDR3: CASSWDRGTYGYTF; D: TRBD1; size: NA; J: TRBJ1-2; V: TRBV5-1
DNA: TGTGCCAGCAGTCGGGTCCCTAACTACGAGCAGTACTTC; CDR3: CASSRVPNYEQYF; D: NA; size: NA; J: TRBJ2-7; V: TRBV6-6
DNA: TGTGCCAGCAGTTTGAACGTGCAAGAGACCCAGTACTTC; CDR3: CASSLNVQETQYF; D: NA; size: few; J: TRBJ2-5; V: TRBV12-3/TRBV12-4
DNA: TGTGCCAGCAGTGACTCGACTAGCGGGGGAGATACGCAGTATTTT; CDR3: CASSDSTSGGDTQYF; D: TRBD2; size: many; J: TRBJ2-3; V: TRBV6-4
DNA: TGTGCCAGCAGCCCCGGTGGACCCAACGAGCAGTACTTC; CDR3: CASSPGGPNEQYF; D: NA; size: NA; J: TRBJ2-7; V: TRBV28
DNA: TGCGCCAGCAGCGCGGAGGAGGGCGGCTATGGCTACACCTTC; CDR3: CASSAEEGGYGYTF; D: NA; size: NA; J: TRBJ1-2; V: TRBV5-1
DNA: TGTGCCAGTGGGGGGGGCGAAGAGACCCAGTACTTC; CDR3: CASGGGEETQYF; D: NA; size: NA; J: TRBJ2-5; V: TRBV24-1
DNA: TGTGCCACCAGCAGAGATGCCTCCGGGACCCGCACAGATACGCAGTATTTT; CDR3: CATSRDASGTRTDTQYF; D: NA; size: few; J: TRBJ2-3; V: TRBV15
DNA: TGTGCCAGCAGTGACACAGAGGGCAATGAGCAGTACTTC; CDR3: CASSDTEGNEQYF; D: NA; size: once; J: TRBJ2-7; V: TRBV25-1
DNA: TGTGCCAGCAGTAACCGGGACATATATGAAAAACTGTTTTTT; CDR3: CASSNRDIYEKLFF; D: NA; size: NA; J: TRBJ1-4; V: TRBV6-2/TRBV6-3
DNA: TGCAGCGTTGGCGGGGGGCAGGGGCACAATGAGCAGTTCTTC; CDR3: CSVGGGQGHNEQFF; D: TRBD2; size: few; J: TRBJ2-1; V: TRBV29-1
DNA: TGTGCCACCCAGGCAAGGGCGCGACTAGCGGGAGGGGACAATGAGCAGTTCTTC; CDR3: CATQARARLAGGDNEQFF; D: TRBD2; size: few; J: TRBJ2-1; V: TRBV7-8
DNA: TGCAGCGTTGCAGGGACCCTCCAAGAGACCCAGTACTTC; CDR3: CSVAGTLQETQYF; D: NA; size: NA; J: TRBJ2-5; V: TRBV29-1
DNA: TGCAGTGCTAGAGCCGCAGATACGCAGTATTTT; CDR3: CSARAADTQYF; D: NA; size: once; J: TRBJ2-3; V: TRBV20-1
DNA: TGTGCCACAAGCTTAATACCGGGACAGGGTAATTCACCCCTCCACTTT; CDR3: CATSLIPGQGNSPLHF; D: TRBD1; size: few; J: TRBJ1-6; V: TRBV6-1
DNA: TGTGCCAGCAGCTTTCGACAGGGCGGTTCCTACGAGCAGTACTTC; CDR3: CASSFRQGGSYEQYF; D: TRBD1; size: few; J: TRBJ2-7; V: TRBV7-2
DNA: TGTGCCAGCAGTTGGGGGCGGGTTGCTTTCTTT; CDR3: CASSWGRVAFF; D: NA; size: NA; J: TRBJ1-1; V: TRBV12-3/TRBV12-4
DNA: TGTGCCAGCAGTCCGAGGACGGTGAATGAGCAGTTCTTC; CDR3: CASSPRTVNEQFF; D: NA; size: NA; J: TRBJ2-1; V: TRBV28
DNA: TGTGCCAGCAGCCGCCACCGGGACAGTTTAAACGGTGAAGCTTTCTTT; CDR3: CASSRHRDSLNGEAFF; D: TRBD1; size: NA; J: TRBJ1-1; V: TRBV7-6
DNA: TGTGCCAGCAGCTTAAGGGGTGAAAAACTGTTTTTT; CDR3: CASSLRGEKLFF; D: NA; size: NA; J: TRBJ1-4; V: TRBV7-8
DNA: TGTGCCAGCAGCTTATTATACGGTCGTATCTTGGAGGAAACCAATCAGCCCCAGCATTTT; CDR3: CASSLLYGRILEETNQPQHF; D: NA; size: NA; J: TRBJ1-5; V: TRBV7-8
DNA: TGTGCCACCAGCCTCAGGGGTGAGCAGTTCTTC; CDR3: CATSLRGEQFF; D: NA; size: NA; J: TRBJ2-1; V: TRBV24-1
DNA: TGTGCCAGCAGCTTAATGGGACAGGGTCACTACGAGCAGTACTTC; CDR3: CASSLMGQGHYEQYF; D: TRBD1; size: NA; J: TRBJ2-7; V: TRBV13
DNA: TGTGCCAGCAGTTTGGACAATTACCCCTACGAGCAGTACTTC; CDR3: CASSLDNYPYEQYF; D: NA; size: few; J: TRBJ2-7; V: TRBV12-3/TRBV12-4
DNA: TGTGCCAGCAGCACCGGACAGGGGGGCATTCAGTACTTC; CDR3: CASSTGQGGIQYF; D: TRBD1; size: NA; J: TRBJ2-4; V: TRBV7-2
DNA: TGTGCCAGCAGTTTATCACTCAGGTCAGTCTACGAGCAGTACTTC; CDR3: CASSLSLRSVYEQYF; D: NA; size: NA; J: TRBJ2-7; V: TRBV27
DNA: TGCGGTGCTCGACGACAGGAAGGTGGTTATAGCAATCAGCCCCAGCATTTT; CDR3: CGARRQEGGYSNQPQHF; D: NA; size: NA; J: TRBJ1-5; V: TRBV20-1
DNA: TGTGCCAGCAGCTCCGGAAACCTCGAGGAGCAGTACTTC; CDR3: CASSSGNLEEQYF; D: NA; size: NA; J: TRBJ2-7; V: TRBV13
DNA: TGTGCCAGCAGTTACGGGGGGGGCTCCTACAATGAGCAGTACTTC; CDR3: CASSYGGGSYNEQYF; D: NA; size: few; J: TRBJ2-7; V: TRBV6-6
DNA: TGCAGTGCTAGAGACAGGGACGGAGATACGCAGTATTTT; CDR3: CSARDRDGDTQYF; D: NA; size: NA; J: TRBJ2-3; V: TRBV20-1
DNA: TGCAGTGCTAGGGACGGGAGGAAGACTAGCGGGAGGTCCTACGAGCAGTACTTC; CDR3: CSARDGRKTSGRSYEQYF; D: TRBD2; size: few; J: TRBJ2-7; V: TRBV20-1
DNA: TGTGCCAGCAGTTTGGGGGGTGTTGGCAATCAGCCCCAGCATTTT; CDR3: CASSLGGVGNQPQHF; D: NA; size: NA; J: TRBJ1-5; V: TRBV12-3/TRBV12-4
DNA: TGTGCCAGCAGCCAAACGGACAGGGGTCGGGAGACCCAGTACTTC; CDR3: CASSQTDRGRETQYF; D: TRBD1; size: once; J: TRBJ2-5; V: TRBV12-3/TRBV12-4
DNA: TGTGCCAGCAGCCCCGGGAGAAGTAGGCTAGCGGGAATCACAGATACGCAGTATTTT; CDR3: CASSPGRSRLAGITDTQYF; D: TRBD2; size: NA; J: TRBJ2-3; V: TRBV7-2
DNA: TGCGCCAGCAGCTTGGCCGGTGTGGGTAGTAGTCGAGCCCGGAAGTCATATGGCTACACCTTC; CDR3: CASSLAGVGSSRARKSYGYTF; D: NA; size: NA; J: TRBJ1-2; V: TRBV5-1
DNA: TGTGCCACCAGCCCCAGCGGGGGAATGGGGTCTCAGCCCCAGCATTTT; CDR3: CATSPSGGMGSQPQHF; D: NA; size: NA; J: TRBJ1-5; V: TRBV24-1
DNA: TGTGCCAGCAGTCGGAGGGGGGGATCCGAGCAGTACTTC; CDR3: CASSRRGGSEQYF; D: NA; size: few; J: TRBJ2-7; V: TRBV12-3/TRBV12-4
DNA: TGTGCCAGCAGTTCCCCGGGTACTGCGCAGTACTTC; CDR3: CASSSPGTAQYF; D: NA; size: NA; J: TRBJ2-5; V: TRBV25-1
DNA: TGTGCCAGCAGTTACTGGGGCAGCAATCAGCCCCAGCATTTT; CDR3: CASSYWGSNQPQHF; D: NA; size: NA; J: TRBJ1-5; V: TRBV6-2/TRBV6-3
DNA: TGCAGTGCCGAGATGGGGCGAGCCACCTTGAGGGCCCAGTACTTC; CDR3: CSAEMGRATLRAQYF; D: NA; size: NA; J: TRBJ2-7; V: TRBV20-1
DNA: TGTGCCAGCAGCAAAACCAGGGTTGAGGGGGTCTACGAGCAGTACTTC; CDR3: CASSKTRVEGVYEQYF; D: NA; size: few; J: TRBJ2-7; V: TRBV21-1
DNA: TGTGCCAGCAGCTTGCATAGACAGGGTTACGAGCAGTACTTC; CDR3: CASSLHRQGYEQYF; D: TRBD1; size: NA; J: TRBJ2-7; V: TRBV7-2
DNA: TGCAGCGTTGAACGGTCTTCCTACGAGCAGTACTTC; CDR3: CSVERSSYEQYF; D: NA; size: few; J: TRBJ2-7; V: TRBV29-1
DNA: TGTGCCAGCACCCGGGGTTCGGGCACTGAAGCTTTCTTT; CDR3: CASTRGSGTEAFF; D: NA; size: NA; J: TRBJ1-1; V: TRBV3-1
DNA: TGTGCCAGCAGCTTAGATGGTGCCACAGATACGCAGTATTTT; CDR3: CASSLDGATDTQYF; D: NA; size: NA; J: TRBJ2-3; V: TRBV7-2
DNA: TGCGGTGGCAGCGGGACTAGCGGGCACGAGCAGTACTTC; CDR3: CGGSGTSGHEQYF; D: TRBD2; size: NA; J: TRBJ2-7; V: TRBV20-1
DNA: TGTGCCAGCAGCTTAGGTGGAGGGGATAATCAGCCCCAGCATTTT; CDR3: CASSLGGGDNQPQHF; D: NA; size: NA; J: TRBJ1-5; V: TRBV13
DNA: TGTGCCACCAGCAGAGATTCGGGACACACCGCCAACTATGGCTACACCTTC; CDR3: CATSRDSGHTANYGYTF; D: NA; size: NA; J: TRBJ1-2; V: TRBV15
DNA: TGTGCCAGCAGCCAGATGGGAGGGACAGGGAGTGAAAAACTGTTTTTT; CDR3: CASSQMGGTGSEKLFF; D: TRBD1; size: few; J: TRBJ1-4; V: TRBV7-9
DNA: TGTGCCGGCAGTTCCGTGACAGGGGGCTTTAATGAAAAACTGTTTTTT; CDR3: CAGSSVTGGFNEKLFF; D: TRBD1; size: NA; J: TRBJ1-4; V: TRBV28
DNA: TGTGCCAGCAGCACCCCACGGGGAGACTATGGCTACACCTTC; CDR3: CASSTPRGDYGYTF; D: NA; size: NA; J: TRBJ1-2; V: TRBV11-2
DNA: TGTGCCAGCAGCCAAGTTACGGGTAGGACTGAAGCTTTCTTT; CDR3: CASSQVTGRTEAFF; D: NA; size: NA; J: TRBJ1-1; V: TRBV14
DNA: TGTGCCAGCACCTCATTCCCTAGCGGTGGCACAGATACGCAGTATTTT; CDR3: CASTSFPSGGTDTQYF; D: TRBD2; size: NA; J: TRBJ2-3; V: TRBV7-2
DNA: TGTGCCACCAGCTCACTGTCTAGCGGTTACAATGAGCAGTTCTTC; CDR3: CATSSLSSGYNEQFF; D: TRBD2; size: NA; J: TRBJ2-1; V: TRBV24-1